One sample yielded the 21 T cell receptor beta chains listed below, sequenced in a study of blood T cell repertoires in COVID-19. Sequenced by immunoSEQ multiplex PCR; TCRdb stores in-frame clones only, minus some. The sample includes around 330,000 clones, around 85% of them seen just once. The sequenced sample consisted of PBMCs or T cells enriched from blood (not recorded which). These receptors all stem from a woman in her thirties who had been exposed to COVID-19.

This clone was observed once. The gene calls are TRBV19 and TRBJ1-4; 8 bases line up with TRBD1. The junction had 12 bases not matched to a gene; V was cut back by 4 bases and J by 8 bases. This CDR3 is built from 16 residues. From germline, CDR1 is LNHDA and CDR2 SQIVND (reference sequence). The CDR3 loop is CASSTIPGTGGEKLFF. CDR3 bases: TGTGCCAGTAGTACGATTCCCGGGACAGGCGGGGAAAAACTGTTTTTT. Full variable domain (remainder filled in from reference TRBV19 and TRBJ1-4): DGGITQSPKYLFRKEGQNVTLSCEQNLNHDAMYWYRQDPGQGLRLIYYSQIVNDFQKGDIAEGYSVSREKKESFPLTVTSAQKNPTAFYLCASSTIPGTGGEKLFFGSGTQLSVL.

The rearrangement joins TRBV6-5 to TRBJ2-2; 11 positions agree with TRBD2. The CDR3 is made up of 16 amino acids. Unmatched junction bases numbered 3, after V lost 2 bases and J lost 4 bases. CDR1 is MNHEY, CDR2 SVGAGI, per germline. The CDR3 loop is CASSYVTSGATGELFF. CDR3 nucleotides: TGTGCCAGCAGTTACGTGACTAGCGGGGCCACCGGGGAGCTGTTTTTT.

The rearrangement links TRBV19 to TRBJ1-1; possible D gene TRBD1, 5 bases. Germline V CDR1 and CDR2: LNHDA, SQIVND (reference sequence). Trimming left V 6 bases short and J 5 bases short, with 22 bases between. The CDR3 has 16 residues. The CDR3 sequence is CASSFGSDSRVTEAFF. CDR3 DNA sequence: TGTGCCAGTAGCTTCGGTTCAGACAGCAGGGTAACTGAAGCTTTCTTT.

This chain links TRBV5-1 with TRBJ2-5; 8 bases fit TRBD2. Germline assignment: CDR1 SGHRS and CDR2 YFSETQ. The CDR3 has 15 residues. Losses at the gene ends were 4 bases for V and 1 base for J; bases not matched to a gene: 6. DNA of the CDR3: TGCGCCAGCAGCCTCTCCGCGGGAGGCCAAGAGACCCAGTACTTC. Protein: CASSLSAGGQETQYF.

Here the CDR3 reads CASKTGTEETQYF. CDR3 DNA sequence: TGTGCCAGTAAAACCGGGACAGAAGAGACCCAGTACTTC. This rearrangement joins TRBV19 to TRBJ2-5; 7 bases match TRBD1. Germline loops: CDR1 LNHDA, CDR2 SQIVND (reference sequence). CDR3 length: 13 residues. V trimming: 7 bases; J trimming: 3 bases; junction bases outside the gene matches: 5.

The DNA for the CDR3 is TGTGCCAGTAGTATCCGCCCCTGGACAGAAATCTCTGGAAACACCATATATTTT. This encodes CASSIRPWTEISGNTIYF. J is TRBJ1-3 and V is TRBV19; the D gene is possibly TRBD1 (6 bases). The CDR3 has 18 residues. Germline loops: CDR1 LNHDA, CDR2 SQIVND (reference sequence). V was pared by 3 bases and J by 0 bases, with 18 bases between.

The V and J genes are TRBV18 and TRBJ1-1; 11 bases are a match to TRBD1. There are 15 residues in the CDR3. CDR1 is KGHSH, CDR2 LQKENI, per germline. Trimming took 6 bases from V and 1 from J; bases not matched to a gene: 4. The CDR3 spells CASSRDRGTNTEAFF. The CDR3 coding sequence is TGTGCCAGCTCTCGGGACAGGGGGACGAACACTGAAGCTTTCTTT. The full variable domain, with the rest looked up from reference TRBV18 and TRBJ1-1, is NAGVMQNPRHLVRRRGQEARLRCSPMKGHSHVYWYRQLPEEGLKFMVYLQKENIIDESGMPKERFSAEFPKEGPSILRIQQVVRGDSAAYFCASSRDRGTNTEAFFGQGTRLTVV.

In its sample, this clone was seen a few times. The rearrangement links TRBV6-5 to TRBJ1-5, with D maybe TRBD1 (5 bases). V dropped 0 bases and J dropped 6 bases, with 12 bases sitting between them. The CDR3 runs to 15 residues. Germline V gene lookup returns CDR1 MNHEY and CDR2 SVGAGI. The CDR3 protein is CASSYSPQGSQPQHF. As DNA, the CDR3 is TGTGCCAGCAGTTACTCTCCGCAGGGTAGTCAGCCCCAGCATTTT.

J is TRBJ2-2 and V is TRBV9; 12 nucleotides line up with TRBD1. This CDR3 has 18 amino acids. Germline CDR1 SGDLS, CDR2 YYNGEE. J gave up 6 bases and V 3 bases, and 12 bases lay outside the gene matches. CDR3 nucleotide sequence: TGTGCCAGCAGCGAAAGGTGGGACAGGGGGCTGGTCGCCGGGGAGCTGTTTTTT. This sequence encodes CASSERWDRGLVAGELFF.

The V gene is TRBV5-1, the J gene TRBJ2-7, with 8 bases that match TRBD1. The CDR3 runs to 16 residues. V lost 5 bases and J lost 6; bases outside the gene matches: 16. Germline lookup yields CDR1 SGHRS and CDR2 YFSETQ. This CDR3 is CASRGPRGTGFPEQYF. The CDR3 nucleotides read TGCGCCAGCAGGGGCCCTAGGGGGACAGGTTTCCCCGAGCAGTACTTC.

This chain connects TRBV7-9 to TRBJ1-4; 7 bases are shared with TRBD1. The CDR3 extends over 15 amino acids. After removal of 6 bases from V and 5 bases from J, the junction contained 9 bases not matched to a gene. The V gene's germline CDR1 is SEHNR and CDR2 FQNEAQ (reference sequence). The CDR3 spells CASSHPQGRNEKLFF. As DNA, the CDR3 is TGTGCCAGCAGTCACCCACAGGGGCGGAATGAAAAACTGTTTTTT.

The CDR3 spells CATSGSELSGRRYF. The CDR3 DNA reads TGTGCCACCAGCGGAAGCGAACTAAGCGGGAGGCGGTATTTT. This chain joins TRBV15 and TRBJ2-3, with TRBD2 matching 9 bases. Losses at the gene ends were 5 bases for V and 14 bases for J; bases not matched to a gene: 14. The CDR3 consists of 14 residues. Germline V gene data show CDR1 as LNHNV and CDR2 as YYDKDF (reference sequence). The whole variable domain, remainder taken from reference TRBV15 and TRBJ2-3, is DAMVIQNPRYQVTQFGKPVTLSCSQTLNHNVMYWYQQKSSQAPKLLFHYYDKDFNNEADTPDNFQSRRPNTSFCFLDIRSPGLGDTAMYLCATSGSELSGRRYFGPGTRLTVL.

This clone has only one observation. The J gene is TRBJ2-1, the V gene TRBV19; possibly TRBD2 for D (5 bases). The CDR3 covers 15 residues. The V gene lost 2 bases and the J gene lost 9 bases, with 17 bases spanning the gap. Germline V gene sequence: CDR1 LNHDA, CDR2 SQIVND (reference sequence). The DNA of the CDR3 is TGTGCCAGTAGTATACAACTGATTAGCGACGGTGAGCAGTTCTTC. Translated, it gives CASSIQLISDGEQFF.

The chain recombines TRBV5-8 with TRBJ1-6; D not resolved. Trimming stripped 1 base from V and 6 bases from J, with 17 bases between. Per the germline V gene, CDR1 is SGHTS and CDR2 is YDEGEE. The CDR3 is 17 amino acids. The DNA of the CDR3 is TGTGCCAGCAGCTTGACCGGAAGAGGCCCCGTTAATTCACCCCTCCACTTT. Residues: CASSLTGRGPVNSPLHF.

This clone occurred a few times. The genes are TRBV29-1 and TRBJ1-1; possibly TRBD1 for D (5 bases). This CDR3 is built from 12 residues. CDR1 SQVTM and CDR2 ANQGSEA come from the germline V gene. Deletions cut 6 bases from V and 4 bases from J, with 12 bases between. CDR3 bases: TGCAGCGTCGCGGACACTTCCACTGAAGCTTTCTTT. This codes for CSVADTSTEAFF.

The rearrangement uses TRBV2 and TRBJ2-1; 10 bases are a match to TRBD2. V shed 4 bases, J shed 8 bases, and the junction held 14 bases outside the gene matches. There are 17 residues in the CDR3. The germline gives CDR1 SNHLY, CDR2 FYNNEI. CDR3 in amino acids: CASSVPSLAGVSHEQFF. The CDR3 DNA follows: TGTGCCAGCAGTGTTCCCTCCCTAGCGGGAGTTAGCCATGAGCAGTTCTTC.

This clone was seen only a few times. The rearrangement uses TRBV28 and TRBJ2-7; possible D gene TRBD1, 6 bases. The CDR3 length is 12 residues. Per germline, CDR1 MDHEN and CDR2 SYDVKM. The V end lost 4 bases, the J end lost 7 bases, and 11 bases lay between the germline ends. The CDR3 protein is CASSSIGGEQYF. The CDR3 region has the DNA TGTGCCAGCAGTTCTATAGGGGGTGAGCAGTACTTC.

The genes are TRBV30 and TRBJ1-3, with D hard to call. This CDR3 is built from 12 residues. Trimming stripped 4 bases from V and 4 bases from J, with 8 bases between. Germline CDR1 is GTSNPN and CDR2 is SVGIG (reference sequence). The CDR3 sequence is CAWTRGGNTIYF. In nucleotides, the CDR3 is TGTGCCTGGACCCGCGGAGGAAACACCATATATTTT.

The CDR3 is CASSPPSGGVSYEQYF. The DNA of the CDR3 is TGCGCCAGCAGCCCCCCTAGCGGGGGCGTATCCTACGAGCAGTACTTC. V gene TRBV5-1 combines with J gene TRBJ2-7; 10 nucleotides line up with TRBD2. The CDR3 has 16 residues. The junction had 8 bases not matched to a gene; V was cut back by 4 bases and J by 1 base. The germline gives CDR1 SGHRS, CDR2 YFSETQ.

The gene calls are TRBV29-1 and TRBJ2-7; no clear D. The CDR3 totals 14 residues. With 4 bases removed from V and 1 base from J, the gap between germline ends came to 14 bases. CDR1 is SQVTM, CDR2 ANQGSEA, per germline. The CDR3 sequence: CSVVWASKSYEQYF. The CDR3 DNA reads TGCAGCGTTGTCTGGGCCAGTAAGTCCTACGAGCAGTACTTC.

This clone was seen ten or more times. The rearrangement links TRBV7-9 to TRBJ1-5; 8 bases map to TRBD1. The CDR3 contains 15 residues. V lost 6 bases to trimming and J lost 9 bases; unmatched junction nucleotides: 13. Germline V gene lookup returns CDR1 SEHNR and CDR2 FQNEAQ (reference sequence). CDR3 sequence reads: CASSFGGTGPWPQHF. The CDR3 DNA is TGTGCCAGCAGTTTTGGGGGGACAGGCCCCTGGCCCCAGCATTTT.